The TCR beta chain described here comes from a study of blood T cell repertoires in COVID-19. This CDR3 spans 15 amino acids. V lost 2 bases to trimming and J lost 0 bases, with 11 bases between them. Per germline, CDR1 SEHNR and CDR2 FQNEAQ (reference sequence). This clone appeared a few times. TCRdb keeps only in-frame clones here, not all; method: immunoSEQ multiplex PCR. The table records 100,000 to 120,000 clones, 81% of them present only once. The sequence was obtained from a man older than 75 with acute or convalescent COVID-19. Specimen: peripheral blood. This sequence joins TRBV7-9 and TRBJ2-7, with D possibly TRBD2 on 5 matching bases. DNA for the CDR3: TGTGCCAGCAGCTTAAACGGGGATCCCTCCTACGAGCAGTACTTC. Amino acid sequence: CASSLNGDPSYEQYF.